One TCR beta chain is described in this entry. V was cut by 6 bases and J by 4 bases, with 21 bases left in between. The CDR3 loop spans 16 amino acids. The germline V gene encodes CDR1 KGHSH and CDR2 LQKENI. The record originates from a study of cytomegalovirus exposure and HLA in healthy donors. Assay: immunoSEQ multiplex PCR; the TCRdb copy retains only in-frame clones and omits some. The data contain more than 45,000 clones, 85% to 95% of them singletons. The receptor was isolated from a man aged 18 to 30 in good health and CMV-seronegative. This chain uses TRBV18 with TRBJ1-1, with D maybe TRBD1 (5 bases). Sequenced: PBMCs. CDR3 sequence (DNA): TGTGCCAGCTCCTTTGTTGGGGGGGGAACGACCACTGAAGCTTTCTTT. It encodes CASSFVGGGTTTEAFF.